This T cell receptor (beta chain) was sequenced during a study of siplizumab effects on memory and regulatory T cells. This CDR3 has 18 amino acids. Only in-frame clones appear in the TCRdb table, and some are missing; sequencing was by immunoSEQ multiplex PCR. Among about 82,000 clones listed, approximately 86% were seen once. Study-wide findings and caveats: About 75-97% of proliferating CD4+ or CD8+ clones had no assignable naive or memory phenotype. Both greater diversity than memory cells and a major contribution to the alloresponse seemed to characterize naive T cells. Siplizumab caused a significant drop in alloreactive sequences traceable to unstimulated CD4+ memory cells. Proliferating siplizumab-culture Tregs lacked confirmation of suppressive function.

As to this clone: Its antigen is as yet unknown.

The sample consisted of Tregs sorted from blood. This TCR was recovered from a human donor in good health. The chain joins TRBV21-1 to TRBJ2-5; the table's D gene call, TRBD1, was not cross checked with the DNA. TRBV21-1 is a listed pseudogene. CDR3 region: CASSPKGGQGAICETQYF. The CDR3 DNA reads as TGTGCCAGCAGCCCAAAGGGGGGGCAGGGGGCTATCTGTGAGACCCAGTACTTC.